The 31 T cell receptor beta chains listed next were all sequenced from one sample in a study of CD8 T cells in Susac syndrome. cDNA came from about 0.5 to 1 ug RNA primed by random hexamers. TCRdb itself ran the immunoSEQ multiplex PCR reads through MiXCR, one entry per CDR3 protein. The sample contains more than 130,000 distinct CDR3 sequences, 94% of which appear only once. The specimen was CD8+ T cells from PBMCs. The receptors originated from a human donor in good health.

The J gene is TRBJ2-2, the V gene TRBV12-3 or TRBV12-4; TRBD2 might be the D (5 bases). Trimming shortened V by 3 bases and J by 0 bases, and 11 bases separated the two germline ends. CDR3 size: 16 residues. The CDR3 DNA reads TGTGCCAGCAGTTTCGGCGGGTTCGCGAACACCGGGGAGCTGTTTTTT. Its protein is CASSFGGFANTGELFF.

The CDR3, as DNA: TGTGCCAGCGGCACAGGGGGCACCGGGGAGCTGTTTTTT. This translates into CASGTGGTGELFF. This chain links TRBV7-3 with TRBJ2-2, with 8 bases identical to TRBD1. CDR3 size: 13 residues. J lost 4 bases, V lost 8 bases, and 3 bases had no gene match. CDR1 is SGHTA, CDR2 FQGTGA, per germline. Using reference TRBV7-3 and TRBJ2-2 for the parts outside the CDR3, the full variable domain is GAGVSQTPSNKVTEKGKYVELRCDPISGHTALYWYRQSLGQGPEFLIYFQGTGAADDSGLPNDRFFAVRPEGSVSTLKIQRTERGDSAVYLCASGTGGTGELFFGEGSRLTVL.

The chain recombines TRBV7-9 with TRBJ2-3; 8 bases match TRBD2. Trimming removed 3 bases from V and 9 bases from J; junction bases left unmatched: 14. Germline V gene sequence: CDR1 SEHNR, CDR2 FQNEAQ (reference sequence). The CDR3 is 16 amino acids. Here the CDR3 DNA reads TGTGCCAGCAGCTTCGCCTCCGGGACTAGTGGTTTGACGCAGTATTTT. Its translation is CASSFASGTSGLTQYF.

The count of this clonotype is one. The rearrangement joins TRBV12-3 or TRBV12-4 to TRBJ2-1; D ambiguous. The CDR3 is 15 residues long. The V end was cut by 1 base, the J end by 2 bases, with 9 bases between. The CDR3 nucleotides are TGTGCCAGCAGTTTAGATAATCTTCCCTACAATGAGCAGTTCTTC. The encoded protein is CASSLDNLPYNEQFF.

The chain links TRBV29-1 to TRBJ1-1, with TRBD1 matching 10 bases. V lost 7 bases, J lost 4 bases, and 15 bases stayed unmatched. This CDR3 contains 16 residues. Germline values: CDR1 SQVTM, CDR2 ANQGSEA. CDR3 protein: CSGTHLPRTGGTEAFF. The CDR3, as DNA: TGCAGCGGCACTCACCTGCCCCGGACAGGGGGCACTGAAGCTTTCTTT.

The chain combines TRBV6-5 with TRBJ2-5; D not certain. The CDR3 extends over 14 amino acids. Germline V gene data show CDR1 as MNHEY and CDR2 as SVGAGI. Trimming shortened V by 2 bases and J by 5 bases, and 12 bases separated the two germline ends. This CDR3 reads CASSYVRAHETQYF. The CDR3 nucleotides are TGTGCCAGCAGTTACGTAAGGGCCCATGAGACCCAGTACTTC.

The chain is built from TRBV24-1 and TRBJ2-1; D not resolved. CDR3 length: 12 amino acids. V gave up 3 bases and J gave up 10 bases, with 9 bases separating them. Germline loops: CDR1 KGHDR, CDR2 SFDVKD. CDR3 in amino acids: CATSDGSWEQFF. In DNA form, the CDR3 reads TGTGCCACCAGTGATGGGTCATGGGAGCAGTTCTTC.

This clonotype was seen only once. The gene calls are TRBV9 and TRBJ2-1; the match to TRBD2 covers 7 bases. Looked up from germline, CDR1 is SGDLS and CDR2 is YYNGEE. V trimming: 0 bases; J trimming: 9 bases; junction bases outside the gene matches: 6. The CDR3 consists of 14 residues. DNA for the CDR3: TGTGCCAGCAGCGTAGTACGGGAGGATGGTGAGCAGTTCTTC. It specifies CASSVVREDGEQFF.

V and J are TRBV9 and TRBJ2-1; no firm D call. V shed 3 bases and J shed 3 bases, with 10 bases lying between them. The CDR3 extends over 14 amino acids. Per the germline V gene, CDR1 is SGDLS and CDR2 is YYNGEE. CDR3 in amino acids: CASSGDKGYNEQFF. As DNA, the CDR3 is TGTGCCAGCAGCGGCGACAAGGGCTACAATGAGCAGTTCTTC.

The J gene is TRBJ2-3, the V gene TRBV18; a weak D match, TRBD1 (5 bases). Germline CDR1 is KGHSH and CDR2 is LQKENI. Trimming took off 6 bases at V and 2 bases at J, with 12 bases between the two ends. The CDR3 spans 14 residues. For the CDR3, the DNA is TGTGCCAGCTCTATGATAGGGGCCACAGATACGCAGTATTTT. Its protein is CASSMIGATDTQYF.

This CDR3 is CASSQGLAGIEQYF. The DNA for the CDR3 is TGTGCCAGCAGCCAAGGTCTAGCGGGAATCGAGCAGTACTTC. The chain has TRBV3-1 and TRBJ2-7; 9 bases are shared with TRBD2. Germline V lookup: CDR1 LGHDT, CDR2 YNNKEL (reference sequence). The trim removed 1 base at V and 6 bases at J, leaving 4 bases unmatched. The CDR3 has 14 residues.

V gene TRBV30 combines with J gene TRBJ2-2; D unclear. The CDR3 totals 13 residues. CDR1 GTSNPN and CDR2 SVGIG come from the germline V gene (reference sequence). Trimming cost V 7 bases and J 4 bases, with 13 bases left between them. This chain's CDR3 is CALDSQSTGELFF. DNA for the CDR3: TGTGCCTTGGATTCACAGTCCACCGGGGAGCTGTTTTTT.

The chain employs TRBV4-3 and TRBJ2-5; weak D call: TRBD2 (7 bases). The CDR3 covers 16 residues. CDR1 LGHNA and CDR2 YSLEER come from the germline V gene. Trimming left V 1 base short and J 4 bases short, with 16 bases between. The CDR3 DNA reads TGCGCCAGCAGCCAAGGGACGGGAGGAGGGGGAGAGACCCAGTACTTC. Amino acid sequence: CASSQGTGGGGETQYF.

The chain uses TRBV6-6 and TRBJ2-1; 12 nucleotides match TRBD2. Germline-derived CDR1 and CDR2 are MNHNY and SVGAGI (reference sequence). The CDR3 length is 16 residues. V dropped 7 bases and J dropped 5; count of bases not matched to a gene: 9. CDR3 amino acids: CASNPRLAGVDNEQFF. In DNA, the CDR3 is TGTGCCAGCAATCCCCGACTAGCGGGAGTGGACAATGAGCAGTTCTTC.

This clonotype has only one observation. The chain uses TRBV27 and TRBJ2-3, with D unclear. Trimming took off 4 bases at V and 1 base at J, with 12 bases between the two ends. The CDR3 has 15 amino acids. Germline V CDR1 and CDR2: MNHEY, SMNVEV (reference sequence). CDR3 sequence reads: CASSSVLKGTDTQYF. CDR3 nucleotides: TGTGCCAGCAGTTCCGTCTTAAAGGGCACAGATACGCAGTATTTT.

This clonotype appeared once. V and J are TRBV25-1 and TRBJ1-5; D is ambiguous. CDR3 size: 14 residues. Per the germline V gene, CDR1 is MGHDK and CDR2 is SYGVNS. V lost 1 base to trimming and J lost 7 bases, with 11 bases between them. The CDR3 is CASSESGGGQPQHF. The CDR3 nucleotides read TGTGCCAGCAGTGAATCCGGCGGTGGGCAGCCCCAGCATTTT.

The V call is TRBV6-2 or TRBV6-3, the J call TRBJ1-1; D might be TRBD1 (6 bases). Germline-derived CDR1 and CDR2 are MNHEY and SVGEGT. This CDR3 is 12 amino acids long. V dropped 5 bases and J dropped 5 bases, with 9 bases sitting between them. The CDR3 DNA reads TGTGCCAGCAGTCCCGGACAGACTGAAGCTTTCTTT. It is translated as CASSPGQTEAFF.

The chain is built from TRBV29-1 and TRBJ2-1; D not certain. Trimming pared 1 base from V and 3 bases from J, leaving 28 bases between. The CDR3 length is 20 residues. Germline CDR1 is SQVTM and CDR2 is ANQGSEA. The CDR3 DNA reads TGCAGCGTTGAAGCCAGAGGACGTTGGGCTAATGATATGAGCTACAATGAGCAGTTCTTC. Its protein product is CSVEARGRWANDMSYNEQFF.

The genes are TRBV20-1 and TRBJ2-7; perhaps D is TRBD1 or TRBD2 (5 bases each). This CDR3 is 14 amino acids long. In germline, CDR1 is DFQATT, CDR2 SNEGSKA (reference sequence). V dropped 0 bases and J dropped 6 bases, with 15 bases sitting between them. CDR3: CSARDRDGILEQYF. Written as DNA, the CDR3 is TGCAGTGCTAGAGATCGGGACGGGATACTCGAGCAGTACTTC.

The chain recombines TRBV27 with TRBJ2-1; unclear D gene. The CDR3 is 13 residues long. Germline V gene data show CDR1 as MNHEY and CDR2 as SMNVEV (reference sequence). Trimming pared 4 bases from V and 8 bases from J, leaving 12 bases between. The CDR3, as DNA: TGTGCCAGCAGTTACGCCGGCGGTTATGAGCAGTTCTTC. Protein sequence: CASSYAGGYEQFF.

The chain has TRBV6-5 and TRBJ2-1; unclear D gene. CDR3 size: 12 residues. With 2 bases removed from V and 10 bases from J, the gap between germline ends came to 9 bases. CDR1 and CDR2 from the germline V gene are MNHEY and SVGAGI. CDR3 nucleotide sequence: TGTGCCAGCAGTTACCCTGGGGAAGAGCAGTTCTTC. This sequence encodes CASSYPGEEQFF.

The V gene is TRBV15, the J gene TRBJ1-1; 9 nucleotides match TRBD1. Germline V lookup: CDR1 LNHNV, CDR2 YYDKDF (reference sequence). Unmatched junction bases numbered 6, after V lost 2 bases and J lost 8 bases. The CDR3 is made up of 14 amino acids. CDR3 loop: CATSRPRQGGEAFF. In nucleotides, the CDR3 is TGTGCCACCAGCAGACCCCGACAGGGGGGCGAAGCTTTCTTT.

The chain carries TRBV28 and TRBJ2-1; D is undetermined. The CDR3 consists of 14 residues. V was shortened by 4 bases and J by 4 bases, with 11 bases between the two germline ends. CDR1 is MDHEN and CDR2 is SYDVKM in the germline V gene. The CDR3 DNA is TGTGCCAGCAGTTCCCCCCGAAGATACAATGAGCAGTTCTTC. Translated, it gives CASSSPRRYNEQFF.

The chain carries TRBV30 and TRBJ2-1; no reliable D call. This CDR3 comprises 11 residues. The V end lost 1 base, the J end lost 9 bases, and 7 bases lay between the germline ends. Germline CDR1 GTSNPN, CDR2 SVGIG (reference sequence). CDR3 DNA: TGTGCCTGGAGTGGAAGCCGTGAGCAGTTCTTC. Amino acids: CAWSGSREQFF. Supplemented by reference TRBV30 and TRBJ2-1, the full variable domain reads SQTIHQWPATLVQPVGSPLSLECTVEGTSNPNLYWYRQAAGRGLQLLFYSVGIGQISSEVPQNLSASRPQDRQFILSSKKLLLSDSGFYLCAWSGSREQFFGPGTRLTVL.

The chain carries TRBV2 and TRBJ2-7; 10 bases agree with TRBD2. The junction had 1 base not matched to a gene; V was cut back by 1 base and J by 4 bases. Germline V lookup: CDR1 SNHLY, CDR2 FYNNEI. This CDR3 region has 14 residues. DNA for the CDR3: TGTGCCAGCAGTGAAGGGACTAGCGGATACGAGCAGTACTTC. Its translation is CASSEGTSGYEQYF.

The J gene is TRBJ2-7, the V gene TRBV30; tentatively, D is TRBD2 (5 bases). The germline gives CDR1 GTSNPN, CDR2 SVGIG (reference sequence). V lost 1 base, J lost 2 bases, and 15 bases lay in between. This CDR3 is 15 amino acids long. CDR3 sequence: CAWSALERAAYEQYF. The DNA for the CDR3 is TGTGCCTGGAGTGCCCTTGAGAGGGCGGCCTACGAGCAGTACTTC.

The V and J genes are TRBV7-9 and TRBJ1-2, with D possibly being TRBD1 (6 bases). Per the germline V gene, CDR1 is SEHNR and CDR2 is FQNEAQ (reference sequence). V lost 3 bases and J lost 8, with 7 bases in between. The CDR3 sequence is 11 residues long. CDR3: CASSFGQGYTF. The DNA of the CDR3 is TGTGCCAGCAGCTTCGGACAGGGCTACACCTTC.

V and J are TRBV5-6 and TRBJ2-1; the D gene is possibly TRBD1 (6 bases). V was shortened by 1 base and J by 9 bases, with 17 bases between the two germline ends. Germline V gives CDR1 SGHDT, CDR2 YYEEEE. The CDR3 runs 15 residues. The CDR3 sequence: CASSLLRGQPGEQFF. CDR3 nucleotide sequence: TGTGCCAGCAGCTTGTTGAGGGGACAACCGGGTGAGCAGTTCTTC.

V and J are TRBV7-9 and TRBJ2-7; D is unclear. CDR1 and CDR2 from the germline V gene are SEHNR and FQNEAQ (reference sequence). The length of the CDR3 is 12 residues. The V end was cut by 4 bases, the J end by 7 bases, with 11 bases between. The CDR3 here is CASSSLGLEQYF. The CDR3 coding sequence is TGTGCCAGCAGCTCACTGGGCCTGGAGCAGTACTTC.

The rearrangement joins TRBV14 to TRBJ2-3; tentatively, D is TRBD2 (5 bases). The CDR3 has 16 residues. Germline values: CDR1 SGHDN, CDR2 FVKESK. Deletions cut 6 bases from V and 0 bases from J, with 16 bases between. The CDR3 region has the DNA TGTGCCAGCAGAAAGGGAGCGGCCTCTAGCACAGATACGCAGTATTTT. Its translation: CASRKGAASSTDTQYF.

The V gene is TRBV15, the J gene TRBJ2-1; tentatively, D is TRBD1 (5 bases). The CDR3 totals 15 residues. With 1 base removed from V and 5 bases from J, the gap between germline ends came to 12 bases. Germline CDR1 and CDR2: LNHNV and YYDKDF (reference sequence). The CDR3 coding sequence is TGTGCCACCAGCAGAGCGTCAGGGTCCGACAATGAGCAGTTCTTC. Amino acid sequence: CATSRASGSDNEQFF.